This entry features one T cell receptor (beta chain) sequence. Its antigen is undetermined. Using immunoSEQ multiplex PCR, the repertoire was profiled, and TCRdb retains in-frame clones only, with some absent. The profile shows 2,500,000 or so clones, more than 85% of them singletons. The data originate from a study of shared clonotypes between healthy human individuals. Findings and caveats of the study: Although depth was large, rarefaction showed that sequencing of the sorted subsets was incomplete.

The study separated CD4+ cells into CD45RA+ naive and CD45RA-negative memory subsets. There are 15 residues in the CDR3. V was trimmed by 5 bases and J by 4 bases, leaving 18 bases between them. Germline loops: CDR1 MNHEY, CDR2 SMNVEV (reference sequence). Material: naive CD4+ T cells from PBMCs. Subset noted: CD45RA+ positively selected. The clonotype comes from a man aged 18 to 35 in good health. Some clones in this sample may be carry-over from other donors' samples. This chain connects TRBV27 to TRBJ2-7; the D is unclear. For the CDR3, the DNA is TGTGCCAGCAGTCCTCGGACCCGCGCGGTGTACGAGCAGTACTTC. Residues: CASSPRTRAVYEQYF.